Below, one T cell receptor (beta chain) is given with its context. This clonotype was seen repeatedly, ten times or more. This receptor's antigen is unknown. Base qualities are missing; no much larger clone stands one base away. This sample is drawn from a study of T cells after yellow fever vaccination (dated by TCRdb to between 2017 and 2020). About the full investigation: The SMART-Seq v4 Ultra Low Input RNA kit was used to prepare libraries from fractions with low cell numbers. Bulk TCR alpha and beta repertoires were sequenced longitudinally to track T-cell clones before and after primary and booster YFV17D yellow fever vaccination. Blood samples were taken at several timepoints before and after primary and secondary immunization, and bulk PBMC replicates and cell subsets were isolated. Two healthy male donors made up the cohort, one aged 18 to 30 years and the other aged 30 to 40 years. Broad study findings and their caveats: Because abundant contaminating clonotypes from the bulk population could be contained in FACS-sorted repertoires, computational filtering was required. A small fraction of clonotypes appeared in both the CD4 and CD8 compartments, likely as a result of convergent recombination. Compared with the primary T-cell response, the secondary T-cell response was faster but weaker, reaching its peak on day 5 rather than on day 15. Only two donors were included in the study, so the extent to which the findings can be generalized is limited. After the booster, most clones that had expanded after primary vaccination were detected again (nearly 97% of CD4 and around 88% of CD8), suggesting broad maintenance of memory.

From the cysteine up to the phenylalanine, the CDR3 has a length of 12 residues. Left in the record is the CDR3 DNA by itself, 36 bases read in frame from the first base. V sheds 10 bases and J sheds 6 bases, leaving 14 bases between their ends. CDR1 and CDR2, per the germline V gene, are SGDLS and YYNGEE. Sample treatment or condition, as interpreted from the label and publication: live attenuated yellow fever vaccine strain. PBMCs were isolated from peripheral blood using a standard Ficoll-Paque protocol. CD4 and CD8 T-cell fractions were isolated with Dynabeads CD4 and CD8 positive selection kits. TriZol was used to extract RNA from bulk PBMCs, CD4 and CD8 fractions, and dextramer-positive and dextramer-negative fractions. TCR cDNA was synthesized by 5'RACE template switching, which introduced a universal primer site and unique molecular identifiers. Priming for cDNA synthesis came from both the TCR alpha and TCR beta constant segments. Libraries were amplified in two PCR steps, with sample barcodes and sequencing adapters added in the second step. Sequencing of the libraries was done on either Illumina HiSeq 2500 (2x100 bp) or NovaSeq (2x150 bp). Per the authors' processing: Demultiplexing of reads and collapsing into UMI consensus sequences were performed with MIGEC, and V(D)J alignment was carried out with MiXCR. Vaccine-responding clonotypes were identified with edgeR using replicate PBMC samples, with FDR below 0.01 and a log2 fold change above 5 up to day 15 being required. Each bulk clonotype received a CD4 or CD8 identity based on whether the sequenced CD4 or CD8 repertoire contained that clonotype at higher abundance. TCRdb took the public reads, trimmed them with fastp at Q25, ran MiXCR for clone calling and kept in-frame beta chains. Each entry merges the rows of one CDR3 protein and shows their most common DNA and genes. TCRdb, rather than the study authors, made the V and J calls. The sample includes about 130,000 distinct CDR3 sequences, with more than 6.5% observed a single time. Together, the top ten hold about 0.61% of the sample.

The chain uses TRBV9 and TRBJ2-1; the D call is tentative, TRBD1 or TRBD2, as each matches 6 bases. The receptor was derived from a man younger than 40 who received the YFV17D yellow fever vaccine. The starting material was CD4+ T cells sorted from PBMCs, obtained 10 days after the yellow fever booster vaccination. The sequence in DNA is TGTGCCTCGGGGGCGGTCCGCAATGAGCAGTTCTTC. Translated, it reads CASGAVRNEQFF.